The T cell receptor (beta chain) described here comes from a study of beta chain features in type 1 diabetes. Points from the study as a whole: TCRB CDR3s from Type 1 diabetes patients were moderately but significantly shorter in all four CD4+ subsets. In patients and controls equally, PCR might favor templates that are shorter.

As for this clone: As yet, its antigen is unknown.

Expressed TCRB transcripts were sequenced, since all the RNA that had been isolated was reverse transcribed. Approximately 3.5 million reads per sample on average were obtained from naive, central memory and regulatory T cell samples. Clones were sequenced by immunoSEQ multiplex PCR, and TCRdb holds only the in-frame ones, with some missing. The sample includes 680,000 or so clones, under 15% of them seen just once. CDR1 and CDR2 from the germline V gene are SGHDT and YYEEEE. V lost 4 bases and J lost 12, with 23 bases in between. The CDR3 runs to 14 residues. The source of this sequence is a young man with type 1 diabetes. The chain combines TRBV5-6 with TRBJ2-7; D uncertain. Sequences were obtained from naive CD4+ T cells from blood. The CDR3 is CASSLSGETPPRYF. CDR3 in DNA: TGTGCCAGCAGCCTCAGTGGCGAGACCCCACCCCGGTACTTC.